Sequencing of this T cell receptor beta chain was carried out in a study of a mutant IDH1 vaccine in newly diagnosed glioma. Across the whole study: Beginning 4-6 weeks after radiotherapy alone, or with temozolomide cycles, vaccination took place.

Germline V gene data show CDR1 as SGHVS and CDR2 as FQNEAQ. There are 14 residues in the CDR3. The V gene lost 3 bases and the J gene lost 5 bases, with 13 bases spanning the gap. A word on this clone: The antigen remains undetermined.

The time point was: week 35, safety follow-up. Doses comprised 300 ug of mutant IDH1 20-mer peptide each, plus topical imiquimod. Libraries were prepared by immunoSEQ multiplex PCR; TCRdb keeps only in-frame clonotypes and omits some of them. Among around 52,000 clones listed, about 79% were seen once. The sequenced sample was PBMCs, obtained from a glioma patient whose treatment included an IDH1 peptide vaccine. This TCR was recovered from a man aged 35 to 55 with glioma. The chain combines TRBV7-8 with TRBJ1-1; D is undetermined. The CDR3 DNA reads TGTGCCAGCAGCTTTAGTATAGGAGGGACTGAAGCTTTCTTT. This sequence encodes CASSFSIGGTEAFF.